The 9 T cell receptor beta chains below come from one sample, sequenced in a study of Graves' ophthalmopathy and Graves' hyperthyroidism. The study amplified TCR beta CDR3 regions using RNA transcripts. First-round RT-PCR with HTBI primers preceded a second-round multiplex PCR. TCRdb re-analysed the multiplex PCR reads in MiXCR, keeping a single row per CDR3 protein. The table lists roughly 500,000 distinct CDR3 sequences, about an eighth of them singletons. Sequencing used blood. These receptors originate from a woman aged 30 to 39 with Graves' ophthalmopathy.

At least ten counts were recorded for this clonotype. This chain joins TRBV14 and TRBJ2-7; 7 bases align to TRBD1. Germline lookup yields CDR1 SGHDN and CDR2 FVKESK. The trim removed 3 bases at V and 2 bases at J, leaving 7 bases unmatched. This CDR3 comprises 15 residues. The CDR3: CASSHRTGVTYEQYF. The CDR3 DNA follows: TGTGCCAGCAGCCACCGGACAGGAGTCACCTACGAGCAGTACTTC. Full variable domain (remainder filled in from reference TRBV14 and TRBJ2-7): EAGVTQFPSHSVIEKGQTVTLRCDPISGHDNLYWYRRVMGKEIKFLLHFVKESKQDESGMPNNRFLAERTGGTYSTLKVQPAELEDSGVYFCASSHRTGVTYEQYFGPGTRLTVT.

This clonotype was recorded at least ten times. The chain joins TRBV2 to TRBJ1-6; D unclear. The V end lost 7 bases, the J end lost 8 bases, and 18 bases lay between the germline ends. This CDR3 is 15 amino acids long. The germline V gene encodes CDR1 SNHLY and CDR2 FYNNEI. CDR3 amino acids: CASMTAPGVDSPLHF. The CDR3 region has the DNA TGTGCCAGCATGACTGCCCCTGGAGTGGATTCACCCCTCCACTTT.

J is TRBJ2-7 and V is TRBV6-5; 11 bases match TRBD1. Per the germline V gene, CDR1 is MNHEY and CDR2 is SVGAGI. V was clipped by 2 bases and J by 0 bases; unmatched bases: 3. This CDR3 has 16 residues. The CDR3 region has the DNA TGTGCCAGCAGTTACGGGACAGGGGGTTCCTCCTACGAGCAGTACTTC. Residues: CASSYGTGGSSYEQYF.

This chain joins TRBV12-3 or TRBV12-4 and TRBJ1-2; D possibly corresponds to TRBD1 (5 bases). The length of the CDR3 is 15 residues. V was shortened by 6 bases and J by 2 bases, with 16 bases between the two germline ends. CDR3 DNA: TGTGCCAGCAGCCCTGGCCGGGGGAAAAACTATGGCTACACCTTC. This encodes CASSPGRGKNYGYTF.

The rearrangement joins TRBV11-1 to TRBJ2-7, with a possible D match to TRBD1 (6 bases). The CDR3 runs to 19 residues. V lost 1 base and J 1 base, leaving 23 bases between the germline ends. Germline assignment: CDR1 SGHAT and CDR2 FQDESV (reference sequence). The CDR3 spells CASSLVGGSAISASYEQYF. The CDR3 DNA follows: TGTGCCAGCAGCTTAGTTGGGGGCAGCGCAATATCCGCGTCCTACGAGCAGTACTTC. Supplemented by reference TRBV11-1 and TRBJ2-7, the full variable domain reads EAEVAQSPRYKITEKSQAVAFWCDPISGHATLYWYRQILGQGPELLVQFQDESVVDDSQLPKDRFSAERLKGVDSTLKIQPAELGDSAMYLCASSLVGGSAISASYEQYFGPGTRLTVT.

Ten or more counts support this clonotype. This chain links TRBV5-1 with TRBJ2-7; no definite D call. V lost 2 bases and J 0 bases, leaving 6 bases between the germline ends. Germline CDR1 SGHRS, CDR2 YFSETQ. The CDR3 is 13 residues long. The CDR3 sequence: CASSFSSSYEQYF. For the CDR3, the DNA is TGCGCCAGCAGCTTTTCCAGCTCCTACGAGCAGTACTTC.

This clonotype was recorded at least ten times. V and J are TRBV27 and TRBJ2-2; D uncertain. The CDR3 totals 14 residues. V was pared by 2 bases and J by 3 bases, with 7 bases between. CDR1 and CDR2 from the germline V gene are MNHEY and SMNVEV (reference sequence). The CDR3 sequence is CASSLKGYTGELFF. For the CDR3, the DNA is TGTGCCAGCAGTTTAAAGGGTTACACCGGGGAGCTGTTTTTT.

This clonotype was observed many times. This sequence joins TRBV11-2 and TRBJ1-1; the match to TRBD1 covers 7 bases. The CDR3 consists of 15 residues. The V gene's germline CDR1 is SGHAT and CDR2 FQNNGV. The V segment lost 5 bases and the J segment 0 bases; nucleotides outside the gene matches: 6. For the CDR3, the DNA is TGTGCCAGCAGCCACTCAGGGGGGGTGAACACTGAAGCTTTCTTT. Amino acids: CASSHSGGVNTEAFF.

This clonotype was observed at least ten times. The chain has TRBV20-1 and TRBJ2-7, with D perhaps TRBD1 or TRBD2 (5 bases each). V was clipped by 7 bases and J by 6 bases, with 16 bases between them. Germline CDR1 reads DFQATT; CDR2 reads SNEGSKA (reference sequence). The CDR3 has 12 residues. The CDR3 coding sequence is TGCAGTGGGGACCAAGTGAGCGGCGAGCAGTACTTC. This translates into CSGDQVSGEQYF.